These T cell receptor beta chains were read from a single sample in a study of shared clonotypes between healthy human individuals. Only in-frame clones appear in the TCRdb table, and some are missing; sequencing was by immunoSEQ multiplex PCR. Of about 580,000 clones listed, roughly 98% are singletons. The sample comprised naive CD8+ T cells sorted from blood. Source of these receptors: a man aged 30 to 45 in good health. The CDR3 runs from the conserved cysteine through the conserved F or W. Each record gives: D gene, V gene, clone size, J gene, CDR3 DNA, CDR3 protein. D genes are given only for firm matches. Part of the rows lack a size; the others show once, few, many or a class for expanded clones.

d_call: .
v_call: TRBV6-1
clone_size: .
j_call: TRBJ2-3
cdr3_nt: TGTGCCAGCAGTGGGACCGATTGGAATAGAGATACGCAGTATTTT
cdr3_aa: CASSGTDWNRDTQYF

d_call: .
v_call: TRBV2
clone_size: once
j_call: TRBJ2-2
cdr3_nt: TGTGCCAGCAGTGAAAGCGTTACCGGGGAGCTGTTTTTT
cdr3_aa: CASSESVTGELFF

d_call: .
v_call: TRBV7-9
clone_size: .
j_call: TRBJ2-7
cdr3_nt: TGTGCCAGCAGCTCCCCAAACGCCTACGAGCAGTACTTC
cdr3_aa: CASSSPNAYEQYF

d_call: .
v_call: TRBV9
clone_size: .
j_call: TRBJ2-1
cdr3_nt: TGTGCCAGCAAAGACGGGAACCACAATGAGCAGTTCTTC
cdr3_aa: CASKDGNHNEQFF

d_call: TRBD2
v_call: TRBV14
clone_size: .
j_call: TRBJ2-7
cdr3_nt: TGTGCCAGCAGCCTGGGGGGGTATCCCTACGAGCAGTACTTC
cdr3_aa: CASSLGGYPYEQYF

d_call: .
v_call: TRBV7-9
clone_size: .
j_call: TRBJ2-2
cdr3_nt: TGTGCCAGCAGCTTAACGGGAGAGACAGGTTGGCAAGCCGGGGAGCTGTTTTTT
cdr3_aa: CASSLTGETGWQAGELFF

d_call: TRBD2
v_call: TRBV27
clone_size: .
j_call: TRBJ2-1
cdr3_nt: TGTGCCAGCAGTTTACTTGGGACTAGCGACGACAATGAGCAGTTCTTC
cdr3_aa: CASSLLGTSDDNEQFF

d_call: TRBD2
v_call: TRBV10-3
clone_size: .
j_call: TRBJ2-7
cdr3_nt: TGTGCCATCAGTGAGTCAACTAGCGGGTTCTCCTACGAGCAGTACTTC
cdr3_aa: CAISESTSGFSYEQYF

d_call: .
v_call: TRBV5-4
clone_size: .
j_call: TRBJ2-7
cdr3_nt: TGTGCCAGCTCGTACGGACGGTACGAGCAGTACTTC
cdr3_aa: CASSYGRYEQYF

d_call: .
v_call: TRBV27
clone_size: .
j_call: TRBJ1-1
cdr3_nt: TGTGCCAGCAGTTTAGTGAAGGGAGTGGGCACTGAAGCTTTCTTT
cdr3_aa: CASSLVKGVGTEAFF

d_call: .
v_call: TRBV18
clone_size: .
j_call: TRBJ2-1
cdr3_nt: TGTGCCAGCTCACCCCAGGGTTCCGGCTCCTACAATGAGCAGTTCTTC
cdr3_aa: CASSPQGSGSYNEQFF

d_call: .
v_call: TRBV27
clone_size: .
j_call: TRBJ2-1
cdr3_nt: TGTGCCAGCAGTTTCGGGAGTAAGCAGTTCTTC
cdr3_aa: CASSFGSKQFF

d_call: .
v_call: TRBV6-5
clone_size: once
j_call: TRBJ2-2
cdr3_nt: TGTGCCAGCAGTTATGGGGCTAGTGGGACCGGGGAGCTGTTTTTT
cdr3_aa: CASSYGASGTGELFF

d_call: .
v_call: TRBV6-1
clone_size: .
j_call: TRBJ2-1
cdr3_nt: TGTGCCAGCAGTGAAATGGGTCCCCTTCAGATATCCTTCTTC
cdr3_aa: CASSEMGPLQISFF